The rows below give T cell receptor beta chains drawn from one sample of a study of beta chain features in type 1 diabetes. Profiled with immunoSEQ multiplex PCR; TCRdb holds only in-frame clones, not every one. The profile covers 20,000 to 30,000 clones, with around 69% appearing a single time and around 4% taken by the ten largest. The specimen was Tregs from blood. These receptors all stem from a man between 18 and 29 years old with type 1 diabetes. Each CDR3 is given with its conserved first and last residue. The order of the fields is CDR3 protein, CDR3 DNA, clone size, D gene, V gene, J gene. A D gene is named only where the DNA matches it firmly. Only part of the rows carry a size: once, few, many, or a class if the clone is expanded.

CDR3: CASSTIRTGGRKLFF
DNA: TGTGCCAGCAGTACTATACGGACAGGGGGGAGAAAACTGTTTTTT
size: .
D: TRBD1
V: TRBV6-5
J: TRBJ1-4

CDR3: CASSFQGSQETQYF
DNA: TGTGCCAGCAGTTTTCAGGGGTCCCAAGAGACCCAGTACTTC
size: once
D: .
V: TRBV27
J: TRBJ2-5

CDR3: CASSPLRQGSRTDTQYF
DNA: TGTGCCAGCAGTCCCCTGCGACAGGGGTCGCGCACAGATACGCAGTATTTT
size: .
D: TRBD1
V: TRBV28
J: TRBJ2-3

CDR3: CASSQRAGAGGELLF
DNA: TGTGCCAGCAGCCAAAGAGCGGGGGCGGGCGGGGAGCTGCTTTTT
size: .
D: TRBD2
V: TRBV7-8
J: TRBJ2-2

CDR3: CASSDSTGVGSQYF
DNA: TGTGCCAGCAGTGACTCGACAGGGGTAGGGTCCCAGTACTTC
size: .
D: TRBD1
V: TRBV6-1
J: TRBJ2-5

CDR3: CASRRERSTDTQYF
DNA: TGTGCCAGCCGGCGGGAGCGAAGCACAGATACGCAGTATTTT
size: .
D: TRBD2
V: TRBV5-4
J: TRBJ2-3

CDR3: CASRPGLDTQYF
DNA: TGTGCCAGCAGACCCGGACTTGATACGCAGTATTTT
size: medium-sized
D: .
V: TRBV7-9
J: TRBJ2-3

CDR3: CASSLFSEQYF
DNA: TGTGCCAGCAGCTTATTTAGCGAGCAGTACTTC
size: .
D: .
V: TRBV7-2
J: TRBJ2-7

CDR3: CASSIYSPVNTEAFF
DNA: TGTGCCAGCAGTATCTATAGCCCGGTGAACACTGAAGCTTTCTTT
size: .
D: .
V: TRBV6-5
J: TRBJ1-1

CDR3: CASSPSFGEQFF
DNA: TGTGCCAGCAGCCCTAGCTTCGGCGAGCAGTTCTTC
size: .
D: .
V: TRBV2
J: TRBJ2-1

CDR3: CASSTYGGARSYNEQFF
DNA: TGTGCCAGCAGCACATACGGGGGGGCCAGGTCCTACAATGAGCAGTTCTTC
size: .
D: TRBD2
V: TRBV7-8
J: TRBJ2-1

CDR3: CSVWGGVFGAFF
DNA: TGCAGCGTTTGGGGGGGGGTATTCGGAGCTTTCTTT
size: .
D: .
V: TRBV29-1
J: TRBJ1-1

CDR3: CASSSQGKGQFGSFPSYNEQFF
DNA: TGCGCCAGCAGCTCCCAAGGAAAGGGGCAATTCGGATCCTTCCCCTCCTACAATGAGCAGTTCTTC
size: .
D: .
V: TRBV5-1
J: TRBJ2-1

CDR3: CASSLTTGRTLFYGYTF
DNA: TGTGCCAGCAGCTTAACGACAGGCAGGACGCTTTTCTATGGCTACACCTTC
size: .
D: .
V: TRBV7-2
J: TRBJ1-2

CDR3: CASSDRAETQYF
DNA: TGTGCCAGCTCTGACAGGGCGGAGACCCAGTACTTC
size: medium-sized
D: TRBD1
V: TRBV6-6
J: TRBJ2-5

CDR3: CASSRGGLAGSSAGEQYF
DNA: TGTGCCAGCAGCCGGGGGGGACTAGCGGGATCCTCGGCGGGCGAGCAGTACTTC
size: .
D: TRBD2
V: TRBV11-2
J: TRBJ2-7

CDR3: CASSLAERPNTEAFF
DNA: TGCGCCAGCAGCTTGGCGGAGAGGCCGAACACTGAAGCTTTCTTT
size: .
D: .
V: TRBV5-1
J: TRBJ1-1

CDR3: CASNHGQGDEQYF
DNA: TGTGCCAGCAATCACGGACAGGGGGACGAGCAGTACTTC
size: few
D: TRBD1
V: TRBV7-2
J: TRBJ2-7

CDR3: CASSTNRVVHGYTF
DNA: TGTGCCAGCAGTACGAACAGGGTGGTCCATGGCTACACCTTC
size: .
D: .
V: TRBV6-5
J: TRBJ1-2

CDR3: CASLRLANYGYTF
DNA: TGTGCCAGCTTGCGGTTAGCTAACTATGGCTACACCTTC
size: once
D: .
V: TRBV7-9
J: TRBJ1-2

CDR3: CASSQKVGTAYEQYF
DNA: TGCGCCAGCAGCCAGAAGGTCGGGACAGCCTACGAGCAGTACTTC
size: .
D: TRBD1
V: TRBV4-1
J: TRBJ2-7

CDR3: CASSLVRRYDYEQYF
DNA: TGTGCCAGCAGCTTAGTTCGCAGATACGACTACGAGCAGTACTTC
size: once
D: .
V: TRBV7-8
J: TRBJ2-7

CDR3: CASSYRDTEAFF
DNA: TGTGCCAGCAGCTATCGGGACACTGAAGCTTTCTTT
size: .
D: .
V: TRBV7-9
J: TRBJ1-1

CDR3: CASSLDRGMNTEAFF
DNA: TGTGCCAGCAGCTTAGATAGGGGCATGAACACTGAAGCTTTCTTT
size: .
D: .
V: TRBV7-2
J: TRBJ1-1

CDR3: CASSQEVGRGSYNEQFF
DNA: TGTGCCAGCAGCCAAGAGGTCGGACGGGGCTCCTACAATGAGCAGTTCTTC
size: .
D: .
V: TRBV14
J: TRBJ2-1

CDR3: CASSRGQGNNEQFF
DNA: TGTGCCAGCAGTCGCGGACAGGGGAACAATGAGCAGTTCTTC
size: .
D: TRBD1
V: TRBV27
J: TRBJ2-1

CDR3: CASSNGREPFF
DNA: TGTGCCAGCAGCAACGGCCGGGAGCCGTTCTTC
size: .
D: .
V: TRBV5-4
J: TRBJ2-1

CDR3: CASSLDAHSPFQNF
DNA: TGTGCCAGCAGCTTAGATGCTCACAGCCCCTTCCAGAATTTT
size: once
D: .
V: TRBV7-2
J: TRBJ2-3

CDR3: CASSLRGPLYSSAFF
DNA: TGTGCCAGCAGCCTGCGGGGGCCGCTATATTCGTCAGCTTTCTTT
size: .
D: .
V: TRBV7-2
J: TRBJ1-1

CDR3: CASSRFANTGELFF
DNA: TGTGCCAGCAGCAGGTTTGCGAACACCGGGGAGCTGTTTTTT
size: .
D: .
V: TRBV6-5
J: TRBJ2-2

CDR3: CSVGGQGETQYF
DNA: TGCAGCGTTGGAGGACAGGGAGAGACCCAGTACTTC
size: .
D: TRBD1
V: TRBV29-1
J: TRBJ2-5

CDR3: CAWSAWTVPTGELFF
DNA: TGTGCCTGGAGTGCTTGGACAGTCCCCACCGGGGAGCTGTTTTTT
size: few
D: .
V: TRBV30
J: TRBJ2-2

CDR3: CASSYLAGLSYEQYF
DNA: TGTGCCAGCAGTTACTTAGCGGGTCTCTCCTACGAGCAGTACTTC
size: .
D: TRBD2
V: TRBV6-6
J: TRBJ2-7

CDR3: CASSLAGLPNTEAFF
DNA: TGCGCCAGCAGCTTGGCCGGACTGCCGAACACTGAAGCTTTCTTT
size: .
D: .
V: TRBV5-1
J: TRBJ1-1

CDR3: CASKQGPNTEAFF
DNA: TGTGCCAGCAAACAGGGGCCGAACACTGAAGCTTTCTTT
size: .
D: TRBD1
V: TRBV5-4
J: TRBJ1-1

CDR3: CASSQGYGEGGFREQYF
DNA: TGCGCCAGCAGCCAAGGGTACGGTGAAGGGGGTTTTAGGGAGCAGTACTTC
size: .
D: .
V: TRBV4-3
J: TRBJ2-7

CDR3: CASSRPGTGVHEQYF
DNA: TGTGCCAGCAGCCGTCCCGGGACAGGGGTACACGAGCAGTACTTC
size: .
D: TRBD1
V: TRBV14
J: TRBJ2-7

CDR3: CASRAPGLTQETQYF
DNA: TGTGCCAGCAGGGCTCCGGGACTCACCCAAGAGACCCAGTACTTC
size: .
D: .
V: TRBV28
J: TRBJ2-5

CDR3: CASSFPGRFEKLFF
DNA: TGTGCCAGTAGTTTCCCGGGAAGGTTTGAAAAACTGTTTTTT
size: few
D: .
V: TRBV19
J: TRBJ1-4

CDR3: CASSPSLGAYGYTF
DNA: TGTGCCAGCAGCCCGTCGTTAGGGGCCTATGGCTACACCTTC
size: .
D: .
V: TRBV28
J: TRBJ1-2

CDR3: CASSLGQGDTEAFF
DNA: TGTGCCAGCAGCTTGGGACAGGGGGACACTGAAGCTTTCTTT
size: .
D: TRBD1
V: TRBV7-9
J: TRBJ1-1

CDR3: CASSGSGLSTGELFF
DNA: TGTGCCAGCAGTGGAAGCGGACTATCGACCGGGGAGCTGTTTTTT
size: .
D: .
V: TRBV5-4
J: TRBJ2-2

CDR3: CASSLRDRVFSGETQYF
DNA: TGTGCCAGCAGCTTACGGGACAGGGTGTTCTCAGGGGAGACCCAGTACTTC
size: .
D: TRBD1
V: TRBV5-6
J: TRBJ2-5

CDR3: CASSAGQGGGYTF
DNA: TGTGCCAGCAGCGCCGGACAGGGGGGTGGCTACACCTTC
size: .
D: TRBD1
V: TRBV9
J: TRBJ1-2